The sequence of this TCR beta chain was determined in a study of human T cells and chemical hapten exposure. General study points: Sensitizing to DPC left TCRs with a frequency above 1 in 1000 unaltered.

This CDR3 contains 13 residues. Trimming removed 6 bases from V and 0 bases from J, with 6 bases in between. In germline, CDR1 is MNHEY, CDR2 SVGEGT. A note on this clonotype: The target antigen is unknown.

During construction of the library, unique molecular identifiers were attached to individual cDNA molecules for quantitative, reproducible TCR counting. Using its own MiXCR run on the 5' RACE reads, TCRdb lists one record per CDR3 protein. This table holds 65,000 to 90,000 distinct CDR3 sequences, 15% to 20% found once. Sequencing started from total RNA isolated from unfractionated whole blood. The clonotype originates from a female donor in good health. The gene calls are TRBV6-2 or TRBV6-3 and TRBJ1-3, with unresolved D. The CDR3 DNA reads TGTGCCAGCAGGGCCGTCTCTGGAAACACCATATATTTT. Its translation is CASRAVSGNTIYF.